This note documents a single T cell receptor (beta chain) sequence. The target antigen is unknown. One junction end does not reproduce the germline sequence, and a read error may be involved. The data originate from a study of metastatic and nonmetastatic thyroid tumors. Study at large: Malignant and benign thyroid patients had repertoires compared in peripheral blood and tumor or nodule tissue. Broader study findings: The reported finding was significantly higher TCR beta diversity in malignant thyroid tumors relative to benign nodules, in blood and tumor.

This CDR3 comprises 16 residues. From germline, CDR1 is MNHNS and CDR2 SASEGT. Every patient underwent thyroid surgery untreated. Original processing methods: The authors used CDR3 differences across clinicopathological groups to build a distant-metastasis classifier for papillary thyroid cancer. TCRdb re-clonotyped the PCR reads through MiXCR. The V and J calls were determined by TCRdb, not by the authors. Among 25,000 to 40,000 clones, over 15% were seen once, and the ten largest hold approximately 5%. Sequenced material: blood. The V gene is TRBV6-1, the J gene TRBJ2-5; a weak D match, TRBD2 (6 bases). The TCR originated in a female donor with papillary thyroid cancer or a benign thyroid nodule (not recorded which). Some clones in this sample may be carry-over from other donors' samples. CDR3 nucleotides: TGTGCCAGCAGTGAAGCTCTTTCGGGGACGGGGGAGACCAAGTACTTC. This codes for CASSEALSGTGETKYF.